The next 15 T cell receptor beta chains were all read from a single sample in a study of blood T cell repertoires in COVID-19. TCRdb's copy holds only in-frame clones and misses some; the assay was immunoSEQ multiplex PCR. The sample contains tens of thousands of clones, roughly 90% of which appear only once. Sequenced: peripheral blood. The source of these receptors is an elderly woman with active or convalescent COVID-19.

The DNA for the CDR3 is TGTGCCAGCAGCCAATACCCAGACTTGGGCTACACCTTC. This codes for CASSQYPDLGYTF. The chain carries TRBV16 and TRBJ1-2; no clear D. The CDR3 runs 13 residues. In germline, CDR1 is KGHSY, CDR2 FQNENV. Trimming left V 1 base short and J 8 bases short, with 11 bases between.

The chain recombines TRBV5-6 with TRBJ2-7, with D maybe TRBD2 (5 bases). CDR3 length: 15 residues. Deletions cut 4 bases from V and 3 bases from J, with 17 bases between. Germline V CDR1 and CDR2: SGHDT, YYEEEE. CDR3 in amino acids: CASSPGVRGLYEQYF. The DNA for the CDR3 is TGTGCCAGCAGCCCTGGCGTCAGAGGGCTCTACGAGCAGTACTTC.

The chain is built from TRBV6-5 and TRBJ2-7, with D possibly TRBD1 on 5 matching bases. Germline V gene sequence: CDR1 MNHEY, CDR2 SVGAGI. V lost 7 bases, J lost 12 bases, and 25 bases lay in between. This CDR3 comprises 14 residues. CDR3 sequence (DNA): TGTGCCAGCACCCCAAGGGGCTACGGAGCCGAGGTGTACTTC. It yields the protein CASTPRGYGAEVYF.

This clone was observed a few times. This sequence joins TRBV6-6 and TRBJ1-2, with a possible D match to TRBD1 (5 bases). The CDR3 covers 16 residues. Trimming pared 10 bases from V and 1 base from J, leaving 22 bases between. In germline, CDR1 is MNHNY, CDR2 SVGAGI (reference sequence). The CDR3, as DNA: TGTGCCACCTTCTTCCCTGCAGGGCAGGATAACTATGGCTACACCTTC. Its translation: CATFFPAGQDNYGYTF.

This clone has only a few counts. This chain joins TRBV2 and TRBJ1-1; no clear D gene. Per germline, CDR1 SNHLY and CDR2 FYNNEI. The V end lost 7 bases, the J end lost 1 base, and 13 bases lay between the germline ends. This CDR3 comprises 14 residues. The CDR3 protein is CASKNSLQNTEAFF. DNA for the CDR3: TGTGCCAGCAAAAACAGCTTGCAGAACACTGAAGCTTTCTTT.

The chain is built from TRBV3-1 (or the pseudogene TRBV3-2) and TRBJ1-1; possible D gene TRBD1, 5 bases. The ends were cut back, 1 base at V and 7 bases at J, with 7 bases in the middle. This CDR3 comprises 12 residues. CDR1 is LGHDT and CDR2 is YNNKEL in the germline V gene (reference sequence). As DNA, the CDR3 is TGTGCCAGCAGCCAAGGGGGACTTGAAGCTTTCTTT. Translated: CASSQGGLEAFF.

The V gene is TRBV28, the J gene TRBJ1-3; D is perhaps TRBD1 (6 bases). V lost 3 bases to trimming and J lost 3 bases, with 15 bases between them. This CDR3 has 16 amino acids. CDR1 MDHEN and CDR2 SYDVKM come from the germline V gene. The CDR3 DNA reads as TGTGCCAGCAGTTTGTACCCACAGGGATTTGGAAACACCATATATTTT. Its translation: CASSLYPQGFGNTIYF.

The rearrangement uses TRBV7-2 and TRBJ1-2, with D possibly TRBD1 on 6 matching bases. Deletions cut 5 bases from V and 4 bases from J, with 20 bases between. The germline V gene encodes CDR1 SGHTA and CDR2 FQGNSA. The CDR3 length is 16 residues. The CDR3 protein is CASSPRAGALSYGYTF. The DNA for the CDR3 is TGTGCCAGCAGCCCACGGGCGGGGGCACTGAGCTATGGCTACACCTTC. The full variable domain, in which reference TRBV7-2 and TRBJ1-2 provide the parts outside the CDR3, is GAGVSQSPSNKVTEKGKDVELRCDPISGHTALYWYRQSLGQGLEFLIYFQGNSAPDKSGLPSDRFSAERTGGSVSTLTIQRTQQEDSAVYLCASSPRAGALSYGYTFGSGTRLTVV.

V gene TRBV29-1 combines with J gene TRBJ2-7, with 9 positions matching TRBD1. The V segment lost 7 bases and the J segment 5 bases; nucleotides outside the gene matches: 12. The germline CDR1 and CDR2 sequences are SQVTM and ANQGSEA. The CDR3 loop spans 14 amino acids. The CDR3 sequence: CSAITGTGNNEQYF. CDR3 nucleotides: TGCAGCGCCATTACCGGGACAGGGAACAACGAGCAGTACTTC.

Only a few counts were recorded for this clone. This chain uses TRBV7-4 with TRBJ2-3; 11 bases agree with TRBD2. Germline values: CDR1 SGHVT, CDR2 SQSDAQ. This CDR3 comprises 18 residues. With V trimmed by 1 base and J by 2 bases, 8 bases remained unmatched. CDR3 DNA: TGTGCCAGCAGCTTAGACACTAGCGGGGGCCCTGACACAGATACGCAGTATTTT. Protein: CASSLDTSGGPDTDTQYF.

This rearrangement joins TRBV7-2 to TRBJ2-3; 10 positions match TRBD2. The CDR3 sequence is 15 residues long. J lost 4 bases, V lost 6 bases, and 7 bases had no gene match. Germline V gene data show CDR1 as SGHTA and CDR2 as FQGNSA. CDR3 sequence (DNA): TGTGCCAGCAGGCCCCGACTAGCGGGCGCAGATACGCAGTATTTT. This codes for CASRPRLAGADTQYF.

The gene calls are TRBV10-3 and TRBJ1-1, with D unclear. The CDR3 contains 14 residues. Germline loops: CDR1 ENHRY, CDR2 SYGVKD. V shed 9 bases and J shed 1 base, with 15 bases lying between them. For the CDR3, the DNA is TGTGCCATTGGGCCGAGGGCAGCGAACACTGAAGCTTTCTTT. Protein product: CAIGPRAANTEAFF.

This sequence joins TRBV12-3 or TRBV12-4 and TRBJ1-6; D remains unclear. The CDR3 sequence is 12 residues long. The V gene lost 5 bases and the J gene lost 8 bases, with 7 bases spanning the gap. The chain's CDR3 is CASSHGYSPLHF. CDR3 DNA sequence: TGTGCCAGCAGTCACGGGTATTCACCCCTCCACTTT.

This rearrangement joins TRBV5-8 to TRBJ2-2; TRBD1 matches at 10 bases. V lost 5 bases, J lost 4 bases, and 8 bases stayed unmatched. In germline, CDR1 is SGHTS, CDR2 YDEGEE. The CDR3 contains 16 residues. CDR3 amino acids: CASSQPGQGTTGELFF. CDR3 DNA: TGTGCCAGCAGTCAACCGGGACAGGGGACCACCGGGGAGCTGTTTTTT.

The chain joins TRBV30 to TRBJ2-6; D gene unclear. The CDR3 loop spans 11 amino acids. Germline V CDR1 and CDR2: GTSNPN, SVGIG (reference sequence). Trimming shortened V by 7 bases and J by 5 bases, and 6 bases separated the two germline ends. The CDR3 spells CAYYRANVLTF. For the CDR3, the DNA is TGTGCCTATTACAGGGCCAACGTCCTGACTTTC. Full variable domain (remainder filled in from reference TRBV30 and TRBJ2-6): SQTIHQWPATLVQPVGSPLSLECTVEGTSNPNLYWYRQAAGRGLQLLFYSVGIGQISSEVPQNLSASRPQDRQFILSSKKLLLSDSGFYLCAYYRANVLTFGAGSRLTVL.